A selection of T cell receptor beta chains follows, all from one sample in a study of T cell repertoires in cytomegalovirus infection. A single record per CDR3 protein comes from TCRdb applying MiXCR to the reads. This table holds 310,000 or so distinct CDR3 sequences, about a quarter found once. Sequences were obtained from PBMCs. Receptor source: a human donor in good health (CMV status not recorded). Some clones in this sample may be carry-over from other donors' samples. Each CDR3 is given with its conserved first and last residue. Fields, in order: clone size, D gene, J gene, V gene, CDR3 protein, CDR3 DNA. The D gene is left open where the match is weak. Expanded clones get a size class; other rows say once, few or many, or leave the size out.

>-|TRBD1|TRBJ1-4|TRBV6-5
CASRSGGLSTNEKLFF
TGTGCCAGCAGGTCAGGGGGCCTATCGACTAATGAAAAACTGTTTTTT
>-|TRBD1|TRBJ1-1|TRBV20-1
CSARDPTGGSDTEAFF
TGCAGTGCTAGAGACCCGACAGGGGGCTCGGACACTGAAGCTTTCTTT
>-|-|TRBJ2-1|TRBV7-4
CASSLGWGNNEQFF
TGTGCCAGCAGCTTAGGGTGGGGGAACAATGAGCAGTTCTTC
>-|-|TRBJ1-4|TRBV20-1
CSARDPSGVGEKLFF
TGCAGTGCTAGAGACCCGTCGGGGGTTGGCGAAAAACTGTTTTTT
>many|TRBD2|TRBJ2-7|TRBV7-2
CASSRSGTSGSYEQYF
TGTGCCAGCAGTCGATCCGGGACTAGCGGTTCCTACGAGCAGTACTTC
>-|TRBD1|TRBJ1-4|TRBV20-1
CSAHRGFDEKLFF
TGCAGTGCCCACAGGGGGTTTGATGAAAAACTGTTTTTT
>few|-|TRBJ1-3|TRBV29-1
CSVGRSSGNTIYF
TGCAGCGTTGGCCGGAGCTCTGGAAACACCATATATTTT
>-|TRBD1|TRBJ2-7|TRBV3-1
CASSPWDSSYEQYF
TGTGCCAGCAGCCCTTGGGACAGCTCCTACGAGCAGTACTTC
>few|-|TRBJ2-5|TRBV29-1
CSVDQTQETQYF
TGCAGCGTTGACCAAACTCAAGAGACCCAGTACTTC
>-|-|TRBJ2-5|TRBV11-2
CASRPDRLPPQETQYF
TGTGCCAGCAGACCAGACAGACTGCCTCCCCAAGAGACCCAGTACTTC
>-|-|TRBJ2-1|TRBV7-9
CASSWGQPGVDEQFF
TGTGCCAGCAGCTGGGGACAGCCGGGGGTGGATGAGCAGTTCTTC
>many|-|TRBJ2-1|TRBV7-9
CASSFPSVNEQFF
TGTGCCAGCAGCTTTCCTAGCGTAAATGAGCAGTTCTTC
>few|-|TRBJ1-1|TRBV29-1
CSVRRPGATEAFF
TGCAGCGTTCGAAGGCCGGGGGCCACTGAAGCTTTCTTT
>-|-|TRBJ2-7|TRBV11-2
CASSVTPTGPYEQYF
TGTGCCAGCAGCGTAACCCCGACAGGTCCCTACGAGCAGTACTTC
>-|-|TRBJ2-4|TRBV6-1
CASREQGGGNIQYF
TGTGCCAGCAGAGAACAGGGAGGGGGAAACATTCAGTACTTC
>many|TRBD1|TRBJ2-4|TRBV28
CASRNRQGGLQAKNIQYF
TGTGCCAGCAGAAATAGACAGGGCGGGCTTCAAGCCAAAAACATTCAGTACTTC
>-|TRBD2|TRBJ2-3|TRBV19
CASSIGKTSLIQFTQYF
TGTGCCAGTAGTATAGGGAAGACTAGCCTCATTCAGTTTACGCAGTATTTT
>-|TRBD2|TRBJ2-7|TRBV7-2
CASSLGFSGGYEQYF
TGTGCCAGCAGCTTAGGTTTCAGCGGGGGATACGAGCAGTACTTC
>-|-|TRBJ1-3|TRBV2
CASRAQRDYAGNTIYF
TGTGCCAGCAGAGCCCAACGGGACTATGCTGGAAACACCATATATTTT
>-|TRBD1|TRBJ1-2|TRBV28
CASRPTQGFGGYTF
TGTGCCAGCAGGCCTACACAGGGGTTCGGTGGCTACACCTTC
>-|-|TRBJ2-5|TRBV3-1
CASSQVSRGRQETQYF
TGTGCCAGCAGCCAAGTATCCCGGGGCAGACAAGAGACCCAGTACTTC
>-|TRBD2|TRBJ2-5|TRBV28
CASSPRASGRVAQYF
TGTGCCAGCAGTCCCCGGGCTAGCGGGAGGGTGGCCCAGTACTTC
>-|TRBD1|TRBJ2-5|TRBV29-1
CSGKGTDQETQYF
TGCAGCGGAAAGGGGACAGACCAAGAGACCCAGTACTTC
>few|-|TRBJ1-5|TRBV28
CASRSGETDSNQPQHF
TGTGCCAGCAGGTCAGGGGAGACCGATAGCAATCAGCCTCAGCATTTT
>few|-|TRBJ2-1|TRBV6-1
CASSDLLRDEQFF
TGTGCCAGCAGTGATCTTCTGAGGGATGAGCAGTTCTTC
>many|TRBD2|TRBJ2-7|TRBV12-3/TRBV12-4
CASRGAGGNYEQYF
TGTGCCAGCAGAGGCGCGGGGGGAAACTACGAGCAGTACTTC